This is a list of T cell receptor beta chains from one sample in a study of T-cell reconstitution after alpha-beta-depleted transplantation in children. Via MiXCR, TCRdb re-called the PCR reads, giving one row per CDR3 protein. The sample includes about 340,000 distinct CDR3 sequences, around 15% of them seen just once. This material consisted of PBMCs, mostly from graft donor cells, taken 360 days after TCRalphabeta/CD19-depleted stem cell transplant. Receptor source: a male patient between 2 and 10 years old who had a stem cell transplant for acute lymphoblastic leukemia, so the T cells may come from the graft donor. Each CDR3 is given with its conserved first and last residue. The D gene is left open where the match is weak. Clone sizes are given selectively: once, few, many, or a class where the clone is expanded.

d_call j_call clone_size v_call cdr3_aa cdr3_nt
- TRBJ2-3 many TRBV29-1 CSVAPLRTDTQYF TGCAGCGTTGCCCCTCTAAGGACAGATACGCAGTATTTT
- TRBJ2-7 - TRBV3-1 CASSHGRGAGYEQYF TGTGCCAGCAGCCATGGGAGGGGGGCAGGCTACGAGCAGTACTTC
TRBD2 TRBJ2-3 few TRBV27 CASSLIQTGTREAEGPDTQYF TGTGCCAGCAGTTTAATCCAGACCGGGACTAGAGAAGCCGAGGGCCCAGATACGCAGTATTTT
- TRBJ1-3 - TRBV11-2 CASSSKRTEATGFGGNTIYF TGTGCCAGCAGCTCCAAACGGACAGAAGCGACTGGCTTCGGTGGAAACACCATATATTTT
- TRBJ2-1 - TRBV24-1 CATSTSGLSVENEQFF TGTGCCACCAGTACTTCTGGACTATCCGTGGAGAATGAGCAGTTCTTC
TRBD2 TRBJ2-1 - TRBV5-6 CASSSPRSGSTYNEQFF TGTGCCAGCAGCTCTCCCCGTAGCGGGAGTACGTACAATGAGCAGTTCTTC
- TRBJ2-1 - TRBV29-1 CSVLGDSEQFF TGCAGCGTTCTAGGAGACAGTGAGCAGTTCTTC
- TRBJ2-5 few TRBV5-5 CASSLERGEETQYF TGTGCCAGCAGCTTGGAGAGGGGGGAAGAGACCCAGTACTTC
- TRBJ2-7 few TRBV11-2 CASSLVYSTLSPLEQYF TGTGCCAGCAGCTTAGTCTACTCCACCCTATCCCCTCTCGAGCAGTACTTC
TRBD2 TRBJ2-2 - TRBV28 CASSLWASGTDPSTGELFF TGTGCCAGCAGTTTATGGGCTAGCGGGACAGACCCGAGCACCGGGGAGCTGTTTTTT
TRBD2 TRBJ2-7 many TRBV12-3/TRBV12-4 CASTSGRAAYEQYF TGTGCCAGCACGAGCGGGAGGGCGGCCTACGAGCAGTACTTC
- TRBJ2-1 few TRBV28 CASSMGGWDEQFF TGTGCCAGCAGTATGGGGGGTTGGGATGAGCAGTTCTTC
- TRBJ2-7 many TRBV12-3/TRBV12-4 CASRGTYEQYF TGTGCCAGCAGGGGAACCTACGAGCAGTACTTC
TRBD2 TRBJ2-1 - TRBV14 CASSQDNSGRSGWAYNEQFF TGTGCCAGCAGCCAAGATAACAGCGGGAGGTCCGGTTGGGCCTACAATGAGCAGTTCTTC
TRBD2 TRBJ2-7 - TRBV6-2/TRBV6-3 CASRSSGAYEQYF TGTGCCAGCAGGTCTAGCGGGGCCTACGAGCAGTACTTC
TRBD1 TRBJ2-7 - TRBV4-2 CASSQLGQGNEQYF TGTGCCAGCAGCCAACTGGGACAGGGGAACGAGCAGTACTTC
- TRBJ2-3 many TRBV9 CASSVEVGGIPADTQYF TGTGCCAGCAGCGTAGAGGTTGGCGGGATCCCCGCAGATACGCAGTATTTT
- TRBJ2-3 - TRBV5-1 CASSLGERDTQYF TGCGCCAGCAGCTTGGGGGAGCGAGATACGCAGTATTTT
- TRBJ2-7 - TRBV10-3 CAISEREGNEQYF TGTGCCATCAGTGAAAGAGAGGGGAACGAGCAGTACTTC
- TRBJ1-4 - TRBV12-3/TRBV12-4 CASTPNEGLYNEKLFF TGTGCCAGCACCCCGAATGAGGGTCTTTATAATGAAAAACTGTTTTTT
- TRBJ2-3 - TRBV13 CASSPQGRGDTQYF TGTGCCAGCAGCCCACAGGGGCGGGGGGATACGCAGTATTTT
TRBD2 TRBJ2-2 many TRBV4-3 CASSHTSGNTGELFF TGCGCCAGCAGCCACACTAGCGGGAACACCGGGGAGCTGTTTTTT
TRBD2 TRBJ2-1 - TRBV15 CATSRDILAGSVGEQFF TGTGCCACCAGCAGAGATATTCTAGCGGGGTCCGTCGGTGAGCAGTTCTTC
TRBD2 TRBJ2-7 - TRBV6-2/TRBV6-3 CASSYLWAGEGEQYF TGTGCCAGCAGTTACCTCTGGGCGGGAGAAGGCGAGCAGTACTTC
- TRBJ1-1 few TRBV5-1 CASKRAGRNTEAFF TGCGCCAGCAAACGAGCCGGGAGGAACACTGAAGCTTTCTTT
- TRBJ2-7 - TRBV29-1 CSFRGGPSYEQYF TGCAGTTTCCGCGGGGGCCCGTCCTACGAGCAGTACTTC
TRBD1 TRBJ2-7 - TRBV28 CASSPLGQGDYEQYF TGTGCCAGCAGCCCCCTGGGACAGGGGGACTACGAGCAGTACTTC
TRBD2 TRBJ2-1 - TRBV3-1 CASSLPSPLAGGRRYNEQFF TGTGCCAGCAGCCTCCCGTCTCCCCTAGCGGGAGGGAGGAGGTACAATGAGCAGTTCTTC
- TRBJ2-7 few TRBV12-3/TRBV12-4 CASSFWGEPYEQYF TGTGCCAGCAGTTTTTGGGGAGAACCCTACGAGCAGTACTTC
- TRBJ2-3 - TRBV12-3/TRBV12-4 CASSLAVGSTQYF TGTGCCAGCAGTTTAGCCGTCGGGAGTACGCAGTATTTT
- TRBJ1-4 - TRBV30 CAWSVQVGRGKLFF TGTGCCTGGAGTGTTCAAGTGGGACGGGGAAAACTGTTTTTT
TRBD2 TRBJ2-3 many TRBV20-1 CSASHKAGVTDTQYF TGCAGTGCTAGCCATAAGGCGGGAGTCACAGATACGCAGTATTTT